These T cell receptor beta chains were read from a single sample in a study of blood T cell repertoires in COVID-19. Repertoires were generated with immunoSEQ multiplex PCR, while TCRdb's copy carries only in-frame clones and drops some. The sample records some 190,000 clones, just under 85% being singletons. The source material was peripheral blood. The receptors shown here come from a woman in her seventies with active or convalescent COVID-19. Both conserved end residues are part of each CDR3. The order of the fields is D gene, J gene, V gene, clone size, CDR3 protein, CDR3 DNA. A D gene is named only where the DNA matches it firmly. Not all rows give a size; the values are once, few, many and, for expanded clones, a class.

TRBD1,TRBJ2-1,TRBV3-1/TRBV3-2,-,CASSQELGTGAYNEQFF,TGTGCCAGCAGCCAAGAACTGGGGACAGGGGCCTACAATGAGCAGTTCTTC
TRBD2,TRBJ2-1,TRBV27,-,CASREISGRGYNEQFF,TGTGCCAGCAGGGAAATTAGCGGGAGGGGTTACAATGAGCAGTTCTTC
TRBD2,TRBJ2-2,TRBV2,-,CASTPGGTNTGELFF,TGTGCCAGCACCCCCGGGGGGACGAACACCGGGGAGCTGTTTTTT
-,TRBJ1-2,TRBV7-9,-,CASSLAWTRDGYTF,TGTGCCAGCAGCTTAGCCTGGACCAGGGATGGCTACACCTTC
TRBD2,TRBJ2-1,TRBV11-3,-,CASRLAGGPDNEQFF,TGTGCCAGCAGGCTAGCGGGAGGGCCGGACAATGAGCAGTTCTTC
TRBD2,TRBJ2-3,TRBV5-1,-,CASSLATSGAVGAQYF,TGCGCCAGCAGCTTGGCAACTAGCGGGGCTGTGGGAGCGCAGTATTTT
-,TRBJ2-1,TRBV5-4,-,CASSSQRDPYNEQFF,TGTGCCAGCAGCTCTCAGCGCGATCCCTACAATGAGCAGTTCTTC
-,TRBJ2-1,TRBV14,-,CASGGRTLPGLPGEQFF,TGTGCCAGCGGGGGTAGGACGCTACCGGGACTCCCTGGTGAGCAGTTCTTC
-,TRBJ2-2,TRBV11-2,-,CASSVGTTNTGELFF,TGTGCCAGCAGCGTAGGGACAACTAACACCGGGGAGCTGTTTTTT
TRBD1,TRBJ1-2,TRBV2,many,CASSLTGLGYGYTF,TGTGCCAGCAGTTTGACAGGGTTGGGCTATGGCTACACCTTC
-,TRBJ2-3,TRBV18,-,CASSPERTSTDTQYF,TGTGCCAGCTCACCAGAGCGGACCAGCACAGATACGCAGTATTTT
-,TRBJ2-3,TRBV9,once,CASSVNTDTQYF,TGTGCCAGCAGCGTTAACACAGATACGCAGTATTTT
TRBD2,TRBJ2-6,TRBV7-9,-,CASSSTSGRRSGANVLTF,TGTGCCAGCAGCTCAACTAGCGGGAGACGATCTGGGGCCAACGTCCTGACTTTC
-,TRBJ2-7,TRBV6-5,many,CASRMPSSYEQYF,TGTGCCAGCAGGATGCCCAGCTCCTACGAGCAGTACTTC
TRBD1,TRBJ2-1,TRBV19,once,CASSTDRGRANEQFF,TGTGCCAGTAGTACCGACAGGGGGCGCGCCAATGAGCAGTTCTTC
TRBD1,TRBJ1-3,TRBV19,few,CASSPGQGASSGNTIYF,TGTGCCAGTAGTCCGGGACAGGGGGCGAGCTCTGGAAACACCATATATTTT
-,TRBJ2-7,TRBV23-1,once,CASSQLGQPTYEQYF,TGCGCCAGCAGTCAACTCGGACAGCCGACATACGAGCAGTACTTC
-,TRBJ1-4,TRBV25-1,-,CASSDSRRPNEKLFF,TGTGCCAGCAGTGATTCGCGGCGGCCTAATGAAAAACTGTTTTTT
-,TRBJ1-1,TRBV18,-,CASSPTVNTEAFF,TGTGCCAGCTCACCTACGGTTAACACTGAAGCTTTCTTT
TRBD1,TRBJ1-5,TRBV4-1,few,CASSQGQGSGDQPQHF,TGCGCCAGCAGCCAAGGACAGGGCTCGGGGGATCAGCCCCAGCATTTT
TRBD1,TRBJ1-2,TRBV6-1,once,CASSDDREDGYTF,TGTGCCAGCAGTGACGACAGGGAGGACGGCTACACCTTC
TRBD1,TRBJ2-7,TRBV6-1,few,CASSEFPRDRGLYEQYF,TGTGCCAGCAGTGAGTTCCCCCGGGACAGGGGCCTCTACGAGCAGTACTTC